This T cell receptor beta chain appears in the sequencing data of a study of cytomegalovirus exposure and HLA in healthy donors. Study outcomes and limitations: Despite most TCR sequences being rare, some public TCRs occurred in many donors. Excluded were some V segments that proved indistinguishable, including TRBV6-2 and TRBV6-3. As a later analysis showed, a missense DCLRE1C variant was linked to trimming of TCR beta V- and J-genes.

This clone was observed a single time. Its cognate antigen is unknown. V lost 11 bases to trimming and J lost 3 bases, with 13 bases between them. Germline CDR1 SNHLY, CDR2 FYNNEI. There are 12 residues in the CDR3. Primers included in the PCR were 60 Vbeta and 13 Jbeta primers. In the source study's methods: A follow-up analysis tallied 60 million to 85 million unique TCR beta chains, 9 million to 11 million shared. This table comes from immunoSEQ multiplex PCR, and its TCRdb copy is limited to in-frame clones, with some not included. Clonal size and the V and J genes are those of that table, whereas D and trimming came from the DNA. The table lists 150,000 to 200,000 clones, 81% of them singletons, with about 1.7% in the top ten.

J is TRBJ2-5 and V is TRBV2, with a weak D call TRBD2 (6 bases). Specimen: PBMCs. This clonotype originated in a man between 18 and 35 years old in good health and CMV-seronegative. CDR3 nucleotides: TGTGCCTCAAACCCGGGGGAAGAGACCCAGTACTTC. This encodes CASNPGEETQYF.